The rows below give T cell receptor beta chains drawn from one sample of a study of cytomegalovirus exposure and HLA in healthy donors. This table comes from immunoSEQ multiplex PCR, and its TCRdb copy is limited to in-frame clones, with some not included. The table has 100,000 to 150,000 clones, around 80% seen once. The material sequenced was PBMCs. The source is a man between 45 and 60 years old in good health and CMV-seronegative. Each CDR3 is given with its conserved first and last residue. The order of the fields is clone size, J gene, D gene, V gene, CDR3 DNA, CDR3 protein. A D gene is named only where the DNA matches it firmly. Size is stated for part of the rows, as once, few or many counts, or as a class when the clone is expanded.

abundance: .
j_gene: TRBJ1-6
d_gene: .
v_gene: TRBV5-1
CDR3nt: TGCGCCAGCAGCAACTCTGGGACTCCCGGCGGGGATTCACCCCTCCACTTT
CDR3aa: CASSNSGTPGGDSPLHF

abundance: .
j_gene: TRBJ1-2
d_gene: .
v_gene: TRBV7-8
CDR3nt: TGTGCCAGCAGCCCCCTTGGGCCAATCAACTATGGCTACACCTTC
CDR3aa: CASSPLGPINYGYTF

abundance: .
j_gene: TRBJ1-4
d_gene: .
v_gene: TRBV7-7
CDR3nt: TGTGCCACCAGCCTGGCCCGTACTGAAAAACTGTTTTTT
CDR3aa: CATSLARTEKLFF

abundance: .
j_gene: TRBJ1-1
d_gene: TRBD1
v_gene: TRBV5-1
CDR3nt: TGCGCCAGCACCCGGGACAGGGGGCCTTCTGACACTGAAGCTTTCTTT
CDR3aa: CASTRDRGPSDTEAFF

abundance: .
j_gene: TRBJ2-2
d_gene: .
v_gene: TRBV4-1
CDR3nt: TGCGCCAGCAGCCAACCAGCAGGAGGTAGCGTCAGGGGCACCGGGGAGCTGTTTTTT
CDR3aa: CASSQPAGGSVRGTGELFF

abundance: .
j_gene: TRBJ2-2
d_gene: .
v_gene: TRBV2
CDR3nt: .
CDR3aa: CASSDSSSGGDDTGELFF

abundance: .
j_gene: TRBJ1-2
d_gene: TRBD1
v_gene: TRBV7-9
CDR3nt: TGTGCCAGCAGCCGGGACAGAAGCTATGGCTACACCTTC
CDR3aa: CASSRDRSYGYTF

abundance: few
j_gene: TRBJ2-1
d_gene: .
v_gene: TRBV2
CDR3nt: TGTGCCAGCAGGTCCGGGGGCTCCTACAATGAGCAGTTCTTC
CDR3aa: CASRSGGSYNEQFF

abundance: .
j_gene: TRBJ2-5
d_gene: TRBD2
v_gene: TRBV5-1
CDR3nt: TGCGCCAGCAGCATAAACCCTAGCGGGGATTCCGAAGAGACCCAGTACTTC
CDR3aa: CASSINPSGDSEETQYF

abundance: .
j_gene: TRBJ2-7
d_gene: .
v_gene: TRBV11-1
CDR3nt: TGTGCCAGCAAGGCCAGCGTCGGAGGCGAGCAGTACTTC
CDR3aa: CASKASVGGEQYF

abundance: .
j_gene: TRBJ1-2
d_gene: .
v_gene: TRBV19
CDR3nt: TGTGCCAGTAGTATCCGCAGGGCGTCCCTTTATGGCTACACCTTC
CDR3aa: CASSIRRASLYGYTF

abundance: .
j_gene: TRBJ2-1
d_gene: TRBD1
v_gene: TRBV6-1
CDR3nt: TGTGCCAGCAGCCGAACCGCTATGGGACAGGGGCAGTTCTTC
CDR3aa: CASSRTAMGQGQFF

abundance: few
j_gene: TRBJ2-1
d_gene: TRBD1
v_gene: TRBV5-1
CDR3nt: TGCGCCAGCAGCTCGCGGACAGGGGACAATGAGCAGTTCTTC
CDR3aa: CASSSRTGDNEQFF

abundance: .
j_gene: TRBJ2-1
d_gene: TRBD2
v_gene: TRBV7-9
CDR3nt: TGTTCCAGCAGCTTAGGGGGATTCCTCGCGGGGGGACACAATGAGCAGTTCTTC
CDR3aa: CSSSLGGFLAGGHNEQFF

abundance: once
j_gene: TRBJ2-7
d_gene: .
v_gene: TRBV19
CDR3nt: TGTGCCAGTAATGAGGGGGTCGGGTACGAGCAGTACTTC
CDR3aa: CASNEGVGYEQYF

abundance: .
j_gene: TRBJ1-3
d_gene: TRBD1
v_gene: TRBV9
CDR3nt: TGTGCCAGCAGCCGACAGGGGGCTGGAAACACCATATATTTT
CDR3aa: CASSRQGAGNTIYF

abundance: .
j_gene: TRBJ2-3
d_gene: TRBD2
v_gene: TRBV6-1
CDR3nt: TGTGCCAGCAGCGGACTAGCGGGGGGGGATACGCAGTATTTT
CDR3aa: CASSGLAGGDTQYF

abundance: .
j_gene: TRBJ2-1
d_gene: TRBD2
v_gene: TRBV20-1
CDR3nt: TGCAGTGAGGTAGCGGGGGACCAGCAGTTCTTC
CDR3aa: CSEVAGDQQFF

abundance: few
j_gene: TRBJ2-1
d_gene: TRBD2
v_gene: TRBV5-1
CDR3nt: TGCGCCAGCAGCCCAAGCGGGGGGCTGTACAATGAGCAGTTCTTC
CDR3aa: CASSPSGGLYNEQFF

abundance: .
j_gene: TRBJ2-5
d_gene: .
v_gene: TRBV11-2
CDR3nt: TGTGCCAGCGGCCATCAAGAGACCCAGTACTTC
CDR3aa: CASGHQETQYF

abundance: .
j_gene: TRBJ1-1
d_gene: TRBD1
v_gene: TRBV6-1
CDR3nt: TGTGCCAGCAAGGGACAGATTACTTTCTTT
CDR3aa: CASKGQITFF

abundance: few
j_gene: TRBJ2-7
d_gene: TRBD2
v_gene: TRBV7-3
CDR3nt: TGTGCCAGCAGCTCCGGACAAGCGGGGGAGCAGTACTTC
CDR3aa: CASSSGQAGEQYF

abundance: .
j_gene: TRBJ1-2
d_gene: .
v_gene: TRBV4-1
CDR3nt: TGCGCCAGCAGCCAAGGCGGCGACTATGGCTACACCTTC
CDR3aa: CASSQGGDYGYTF

abundance: once
j_gene: TRBJ2-2
d_gene: .
v_gene: TRBV6-1
CDR3nt: TGTGCCACCTCGCTCCCCTGGAGCACCGGGGAGCTGTTTTTT
CDR3aa: CATSLPWSTGELFF